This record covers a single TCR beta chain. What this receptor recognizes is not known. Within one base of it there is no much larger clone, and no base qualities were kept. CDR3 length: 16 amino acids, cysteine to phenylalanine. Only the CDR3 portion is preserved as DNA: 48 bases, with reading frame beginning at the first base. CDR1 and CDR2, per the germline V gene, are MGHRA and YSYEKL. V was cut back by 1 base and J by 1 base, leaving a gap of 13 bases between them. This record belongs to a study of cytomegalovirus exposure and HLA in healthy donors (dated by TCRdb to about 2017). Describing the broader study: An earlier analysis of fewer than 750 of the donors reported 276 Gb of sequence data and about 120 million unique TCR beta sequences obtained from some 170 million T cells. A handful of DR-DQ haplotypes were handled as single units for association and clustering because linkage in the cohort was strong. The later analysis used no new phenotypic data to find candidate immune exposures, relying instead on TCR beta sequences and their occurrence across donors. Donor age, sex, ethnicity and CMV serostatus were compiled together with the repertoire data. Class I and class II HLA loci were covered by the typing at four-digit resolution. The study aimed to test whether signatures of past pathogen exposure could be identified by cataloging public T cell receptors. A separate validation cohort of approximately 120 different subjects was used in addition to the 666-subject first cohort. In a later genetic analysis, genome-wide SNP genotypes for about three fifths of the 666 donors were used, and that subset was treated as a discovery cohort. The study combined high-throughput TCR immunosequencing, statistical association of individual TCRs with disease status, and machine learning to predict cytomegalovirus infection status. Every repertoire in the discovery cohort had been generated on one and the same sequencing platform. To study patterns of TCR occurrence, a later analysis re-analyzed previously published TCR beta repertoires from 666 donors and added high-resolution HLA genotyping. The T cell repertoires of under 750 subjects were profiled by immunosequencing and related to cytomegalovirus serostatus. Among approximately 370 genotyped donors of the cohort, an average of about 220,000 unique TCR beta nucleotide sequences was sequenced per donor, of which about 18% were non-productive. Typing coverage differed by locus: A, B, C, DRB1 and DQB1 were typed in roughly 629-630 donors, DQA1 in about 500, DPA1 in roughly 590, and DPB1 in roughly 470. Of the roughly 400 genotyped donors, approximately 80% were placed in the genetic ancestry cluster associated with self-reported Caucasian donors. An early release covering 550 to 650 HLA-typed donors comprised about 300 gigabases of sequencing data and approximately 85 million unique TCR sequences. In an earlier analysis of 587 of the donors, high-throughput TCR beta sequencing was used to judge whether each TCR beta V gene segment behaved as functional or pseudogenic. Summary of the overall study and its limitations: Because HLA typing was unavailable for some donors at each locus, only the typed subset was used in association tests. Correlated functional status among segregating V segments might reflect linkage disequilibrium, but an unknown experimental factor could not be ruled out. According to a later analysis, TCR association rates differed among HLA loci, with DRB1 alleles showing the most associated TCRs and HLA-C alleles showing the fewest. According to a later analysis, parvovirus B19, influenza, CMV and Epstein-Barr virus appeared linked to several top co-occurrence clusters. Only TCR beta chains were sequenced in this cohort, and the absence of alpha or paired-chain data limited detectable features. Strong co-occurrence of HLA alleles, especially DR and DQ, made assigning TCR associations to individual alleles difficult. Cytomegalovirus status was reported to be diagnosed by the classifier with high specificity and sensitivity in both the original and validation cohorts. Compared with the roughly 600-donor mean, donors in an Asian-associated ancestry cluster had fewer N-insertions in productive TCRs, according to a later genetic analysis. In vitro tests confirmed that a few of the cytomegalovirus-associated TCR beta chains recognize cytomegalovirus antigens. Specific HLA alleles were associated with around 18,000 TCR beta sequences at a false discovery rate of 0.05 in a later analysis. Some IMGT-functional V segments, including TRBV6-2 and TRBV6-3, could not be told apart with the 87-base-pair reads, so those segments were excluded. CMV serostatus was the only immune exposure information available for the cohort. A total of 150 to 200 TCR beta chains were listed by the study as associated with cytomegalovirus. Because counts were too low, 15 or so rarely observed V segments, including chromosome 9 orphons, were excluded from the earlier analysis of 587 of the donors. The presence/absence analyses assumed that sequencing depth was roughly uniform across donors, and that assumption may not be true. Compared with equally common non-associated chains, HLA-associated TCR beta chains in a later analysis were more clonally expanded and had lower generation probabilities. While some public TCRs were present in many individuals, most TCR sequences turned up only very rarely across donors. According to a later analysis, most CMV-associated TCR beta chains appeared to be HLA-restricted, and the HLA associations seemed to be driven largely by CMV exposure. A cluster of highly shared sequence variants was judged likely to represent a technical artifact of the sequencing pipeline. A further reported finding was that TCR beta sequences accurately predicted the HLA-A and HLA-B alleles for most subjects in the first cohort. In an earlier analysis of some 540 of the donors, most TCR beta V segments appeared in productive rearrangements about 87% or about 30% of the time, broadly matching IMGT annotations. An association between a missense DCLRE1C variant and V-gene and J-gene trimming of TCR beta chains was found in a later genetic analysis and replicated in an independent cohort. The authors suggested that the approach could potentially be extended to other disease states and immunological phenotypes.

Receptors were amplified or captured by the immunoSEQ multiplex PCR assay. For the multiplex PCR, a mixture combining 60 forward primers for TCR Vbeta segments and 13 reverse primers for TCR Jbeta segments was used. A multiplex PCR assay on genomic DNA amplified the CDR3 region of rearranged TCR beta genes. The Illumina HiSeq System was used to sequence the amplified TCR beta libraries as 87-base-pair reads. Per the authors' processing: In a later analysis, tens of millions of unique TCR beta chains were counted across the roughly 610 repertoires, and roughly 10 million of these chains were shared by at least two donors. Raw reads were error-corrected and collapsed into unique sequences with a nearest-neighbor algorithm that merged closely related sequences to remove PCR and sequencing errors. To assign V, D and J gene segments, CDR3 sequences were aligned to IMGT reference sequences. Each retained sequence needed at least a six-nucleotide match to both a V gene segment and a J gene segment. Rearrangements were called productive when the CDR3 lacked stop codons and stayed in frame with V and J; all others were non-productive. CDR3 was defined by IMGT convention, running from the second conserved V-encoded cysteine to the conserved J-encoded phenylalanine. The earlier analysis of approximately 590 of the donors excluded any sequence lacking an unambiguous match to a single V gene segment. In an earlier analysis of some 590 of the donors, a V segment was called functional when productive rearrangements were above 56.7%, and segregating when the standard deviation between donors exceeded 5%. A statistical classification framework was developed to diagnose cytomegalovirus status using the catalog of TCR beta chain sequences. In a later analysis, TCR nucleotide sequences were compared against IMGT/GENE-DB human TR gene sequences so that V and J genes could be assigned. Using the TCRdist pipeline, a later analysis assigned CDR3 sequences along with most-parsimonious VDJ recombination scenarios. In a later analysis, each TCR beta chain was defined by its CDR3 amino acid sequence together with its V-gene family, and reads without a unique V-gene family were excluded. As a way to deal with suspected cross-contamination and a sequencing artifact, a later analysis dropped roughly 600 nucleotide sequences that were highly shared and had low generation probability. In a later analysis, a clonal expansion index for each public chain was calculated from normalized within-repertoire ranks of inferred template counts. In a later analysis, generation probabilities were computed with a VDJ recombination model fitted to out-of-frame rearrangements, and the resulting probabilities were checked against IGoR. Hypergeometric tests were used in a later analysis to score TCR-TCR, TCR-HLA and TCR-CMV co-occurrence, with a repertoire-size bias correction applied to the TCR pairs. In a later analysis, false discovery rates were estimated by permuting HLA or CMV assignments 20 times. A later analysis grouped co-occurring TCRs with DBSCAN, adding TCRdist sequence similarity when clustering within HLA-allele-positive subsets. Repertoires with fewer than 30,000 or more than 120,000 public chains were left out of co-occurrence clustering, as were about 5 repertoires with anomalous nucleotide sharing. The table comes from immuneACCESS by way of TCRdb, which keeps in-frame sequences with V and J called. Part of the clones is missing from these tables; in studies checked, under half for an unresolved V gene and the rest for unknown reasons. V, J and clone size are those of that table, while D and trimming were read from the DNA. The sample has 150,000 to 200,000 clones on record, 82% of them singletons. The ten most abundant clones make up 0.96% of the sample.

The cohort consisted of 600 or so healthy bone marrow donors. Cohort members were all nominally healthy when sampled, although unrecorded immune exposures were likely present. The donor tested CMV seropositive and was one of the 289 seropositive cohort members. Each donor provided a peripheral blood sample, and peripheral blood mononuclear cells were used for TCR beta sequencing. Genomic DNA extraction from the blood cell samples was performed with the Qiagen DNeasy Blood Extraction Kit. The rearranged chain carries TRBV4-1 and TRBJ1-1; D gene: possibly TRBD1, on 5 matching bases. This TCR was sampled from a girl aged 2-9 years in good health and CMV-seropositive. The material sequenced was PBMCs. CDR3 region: CASSQVGRGGNTEAFF. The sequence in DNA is TGCGCCAGCAGCCAAGTCGGGAGGGGTGGGAACACTGAAGCTTTCTTT.